Presented here are 21 T cell receptor beta chains from one specimen sequenced in a study of OX40 agonist ivuxolimab in advanced cancers. The method was immunoSEQ multiplex PCR; TCRdb's version includes in-frame clones alone and lacks a portion of them. The repertoire consists of about 70,000 clones, with roughly 81% occurring once and the leading ten covering approximately 5%. The sample consisted of CD4+ or CD8+ T cells sorted from blood, taken in a trial of the OX40 agonist ivuxolimab. The receptors here all came from an adult with an advanced solid tumor such as melanoma, head and neck, liver or kidney cancer.

The rearrangement links TRBV5-8 to TRBJ2-1; 9 nucleotides align to TRBD2. Germline V gene sequence: CDR1 SGHTS, CDR2 YDEGEE. Losses at the gene ends were 4 bases for V and 1 base for J; bases not matched to a gene: 12. This CDR3 contains 18 residues. The CDR3 DNA sequence: TGTGCCAGCAGCGCTTTAGCGGGAGCGATTCCGTCCTACAATGAGCAGTTCTTC. It specifies CASSALAGAIPSYNEQFF.

The chain couples TRBV4-2 to TRBJ1-2; 8 bases map to TRBD1. With V trimmed by 3 bases and J by 4 bases, 7 bases remained unmatched. This CDR3 comprises 15 residues. The germline CDR1 and CDR2 sequences are LGHNA and YNFKEQ. The CDR3, as DNA: TGTGCCAGCAGCCACGGACAGGGTCAGGCCTATGGCTACACCTTC. It is translated as CASSHGQGQAYGYTF.

The genes are TRBV27 and TRBJ1-2, with TRBD1 identical over 9 bases. Germline loops: CDR1 MNHEY, CDR2 SMNVEV (reference sequence). This CDR3 comprises 14 residues. V was clipped by 6 bases and J by 6 bases; unmatched bases: 8. CDR3 DNA sequence: TGTGCCAGCAGGAACAGGGGGCGAAAGGATGGCTACACCTTC. It is translated as CASRNRGRKDGYTF.

This clone is medium-sized (0.01 to 0.1%) in the sample. The genes are TRBV18 and TRBJ1-2; D gene ambiguous. The CDR3 is made up of 13 amino acids. Germline lookup yields CDR1 KGHSH and CDR2 LQKENI. V was pared by 3 bases and J by 8 bases, with 13 bases between. The CDR3 here is CASSPRNPFGYTF. The CDR3 DNA reads as TGTGCCAGCTCACCTCGGAACCCGTTCGGCTACACCTTC.

The chain uses TRBV2 and TRBJ1-4; tentatively, D is TRBD1 (5 bases). Trimming left V 7 bases short and J 2 bases short, with 11 bases between. This CDR3 comprises 14 residues. Germline lookup yields CDR1 SNHLY and CDR2 FYNNEI. The CDR3 DNA reads as TGTGCCAGCACTGACAGAAGCACTAATGAAAAACTGTTTTTT. Translated: CASTDRSTNEKLFF.

This clone was detected only once. One end of the junction varies from germline; a read error may be responsible. V usage is TRBV6-1 and J usage is TRBJ2-1; no firm D call. CDR1 is MNHNS, CDR2 SASEGT, per germline. There are 11 residues in the CDR3. The CDR3 here is CASSHQVNVLF. In nucleotides, the CDR3 is TGTGCCAGCAGCCACCAGGTGAACGTGCTCTTC.

The rearrangement joins TRBV4-1 to TRBJ2-5; D is possibly TRBD1 (6 bases). V shed 1 base and J shed 3 bases, with 9 bases lying between them. CDR3 length: 14 residues. Germline V lookup: CDR1 MGHRA, CDR2 YSYEKL. The CDR3 DNA sequence: TGCGCCAGCAGCCAAGGCTACAGGGAAGAGACCCAGTACTTC. Its translation is CASSQGYREETQYF.

Written as DNA, the CDR3 is TGTGCCAGCAGCCAAGGTCAGGGGTCAGGTGAGCAGTTCTTC. Amino acid sequence: CASSQGQGSGEQFF. The chain recombines TRBV4-2 with TRBJ2-1, with D possibly matching TRBD1 (6 bases). Trimming left V 1 base short and J 9 bases short, with 13 bases between. This CDR3 has 14 amino acids. Germline V gives CDR1 LGHNA, CDR2 YNFKEQ.

The chain joins TRBV19 to TRBJ2-5, with 11 bases matching TRBD1. The DNA end lines up better with TRBJ2-7; the J call may be wrong. Germline CDR1 reads LNHDA; CDR2 reads SQIVND (reference sequence). The CDR3 is 15 amino acids. This CDR3 reads CASSIGGQGAHEQYF. The CDR3 bases are TGTGCCAGTAGTATAGGTGGACAGGGGGCGCACGAGCAGTACTTC.

The V and J genes are TRBV6-1 and TRBJ2-7; 12 bases are shared with TRBD2. The CDR3 runs 14 residues. After removal of 1 base from V and 5 bases from J, the junction contained 0 bases not matched to a gene. Germline V gene lookup returns CDR1 MNHNS and CDR2 SASEGT. CDR3 sequence reads: CASSEGLAGDEQYF. The CDR3 bases are TGTGCCAGCAGTGAAGGACTAGCGGGGGACGAGCAGTACTTC.

The V and J genes are TRBV7-6 and TRBJ2-1, with 7 bases fitting TRBD1. Germline values: CDR1 SGHVS, CDR2 FNYEAQ. The CDR3 contains 14 residues. Losses at the gene ends were 5 bases for V and 10 bases for J; bases not matched to a gene: 11. Here the CDR3 reads CASSPGQISDEQFF. In DNA form, the CDR3 reads TGTGCCAGCAGCCCGGGACAGATTAGTGACGAGCAGTTCTTC.

The chain has TRBV7-9 and TRBJ2-7; TRBD1 matches 9 bases. CDR3 length equals 14 residues. V was pared by 5 bases and J by 2 bases, with 4 bases of the junction left unmatched. Germline V gives CDR1 SEHNR, CDR2 FQNEAQ (reference sequence). The CDR3 bases are TGTGCCAGCAGCGGACAGGGGAAACCCTACGAGCAGTACTTC. Amino acid sequence: CASSGQGKPYEQYF.

The chain carries TRBV9 and TRBJ2-3; TRBD2 agrees at 10 bases. Germline CDR1 reads SGDLS; CDR2 reads YYNGEE. This CDR3 comprises 15 residues. J was trimmed by 4 bases and V by 2 bases; bases with no gene match: 4. The CDR3 reads CASSVSGGGADTQYF. DNA for the CDR3: TGTGCCAGCAGCGTGAGCGGGGGGGGAGCAGATACGCAGTATTTT.

CDR3 protein: CASSYGQAGNTIYF. CDR3 bases: TGTGCCAGCAGCTACGGACAGGCTGGAAACACCATATATTTT. The chain links TRBV7-9 to TRBJ1-3; TRBD1 matches 7 bases. CDR1 and CDR2 from the germline V gene are SEHNR and FQNEAQ (reference sequence). Trimming cost V 4 bases and J 2 bases; bases outside gene matches: 2. The CDR3 consists of 14 residues.

This CDR3 reads CASSGRSYNSPLHF. The CDR3 coding sequence is TGTGCCAGCAGCGGGAGGTCCTATAATTCACCCCTCCACTTT. The V gene is TRBV6-5, the J gene TRBJ1-6; D call uncertain. The CDR3 has 14 residues. Trimming removed 6 bases from V and 1 base from J, with 7 bases in between. Germline-derived CDR1 and CDR2 are MNHEY and SVGAGI.

The V call is TRBV7-6, the J call TRBJ2-5, with D maybe TRBD2 (6 bases). The length of the CDR3 is 13 residues. From germline, CDR1 is SGHVS and CDR2 FNYEAQ. V was pared by 5 bases and J by 3 bases, with 10 bases between. As DNA, the CDR3 is TGTGCCAGCAGCACGATAGCGGAAGAGACCCAGTACTTC. Amino acid sequence: CASSTIAEETQYF.

This chain uses TRBV5-1 with TRBJ2-1; 7 nucleotides align to TRBD1. V shed 4 bases and J 7 bases; nucleotides not matched to a gene: 14. The CDR3 consists of 16 residues. Germline V gene sequence: CDR1 SGHRS, CDR2 YFSETQ. For the CDR3, the DNA is TGCGCCAGCAGCCGTTTCGGGACAGCTGATTTAAATGAGCAGTTCTTC. Translating gives CASSRFGTADLNEQFF.

This chain links TRBV7-9 with TRBJ2-7; 7 bases are a match to TRBD1. The J segment lost 2 bases and the V segment lost 3 bases, leaving 7 bases of the junction unmatched. The CDR3 length is 15 residues. The germline V gene encodes CDR1 SEHNR and CDR2 FQNEAQ (reference sequence). The DNA for the CDR3 is TGTGCCAGCAGCTTCTCGGACAGGAGGACCTACGAGCAGTACTTC. Translating it yields CASSFSDRRTYEQYF.

This clone was seen a few times. The chain carries TRBV30 and TRBJ1-5; D is unclear. In germline, CDR1 is GTSNPN, CDR2 SVGIG (reference sequence). Between the trimmed V and J ends, which lost 0 bases and 2 bases, there was a span of 5 bases. The CDR3 consists of 13 residues. The chain's CDR3 is CAWSVNGNQPQHF. CDR3 nucleotide sequence: TGTGCCTGGAGTGTAAATGGCAATCAGCCCCAGCATTTT. The whole variable domain, remainder taken from reference TRBV30 and TRBJ1-5, is SQTIHQWPATLVQPVGSPLSLECTVEGTSNPNLYWYRQAAGRGLQLLFYSVGIGQISSEVPQNLSASRPQDRQFILSSKKLLLSDSGFYLCAWSVNGNQPQHFGDGTRLSIL.

The V and J genes are TRBV14 and TRBJ1-2; 7 nucleotides align to TRBD1. From germline, CDR1 is SGHDN and CDR2 FVKESK. V was pared by 1 base and J by 2 bases, with 4 bases of the junction left unmatched. The CDR3 totals 15 residues. The CDR3: CASSQGDSYNYGYTF. Written as DNA, the CDR3 is TGTGCCAGCAGCCAAGGGGACAGTTACAACTATGGCTACACCTTC. Full variable domain (missing parts from reference TRBV14 and TRBJ1-2): EAGVTQFPSHSVIEKGQTVTLRCDPISGHDNLYWYRRVMGKEIKFLLHFVKESKQDESGMPNNRFLAERTGGTYSTLKVQPAELEDSGVYFCASSQGDSYNYGYTFGSGTRLTVV.

CDR3 in amino acids: CASSLMGRNTEAFF. The CDR3 DNA reads TGTGCCAGCAGCTTAATGGGAAGGAACACTGAAGCTTTCTTT. The chain joins TRBV7-2 to TRBJ1-1, with no clear D. The CDR3 spans 14 residues. In germline, CDR1 is SGHTA, CDR2 FQGNSA. The V end was cut by 2 bases, the J end by 1 base, with 8 bases between.